This T cell receptor beta chain appears in the sequencing data of a study of shared clonotypes between healthy human individuals. Per the germline V gene, CDR1 is WNHNN and CDR2 is SYGVQD (reference sequence). Trimming removed 0 bases at V and 4 bases at J, with 7 bases between. The CDR3 contains 13 residues. As for this clone: The sample holds other DNA sequences that translate to the same CDR3.

Data came from immunoSEQ multiplex PCR; TCRdb stores just in-frame clones and leaves some out. The profile shows about 2,500,000 clones, around nine tenths of them singletons. The gene calls are TRBV10-1 and TRBJ2-7, with a possible D match to TRBD2 (6 bases). The specimen was naive CD4+ T cells sorted from blood. Noted subset: CD45RA+ positively selected. This sequence originates from a man younger than 35 in good health. The CDR3 here is CASSESGGYEQYF. The CDR3 DNA reads TGCGCCAGCAGTGAGTCGGGGGGATACGAGCAGTACTTC.